What follows is one TCR beta chain and its context. The CDR3 runs 14 residues. Trimming shortened V by 6 bases and J by 1 base, and 13 bases separated the two germline ends. Germline CDR1 LNHDA, CDR2 SQIVND (reference sequence). This sample is drawn from a study of sequential checkpoint blockade in melanoma. At the level of the study: First-line arms were nivolumab then ipilimumab, or the reverse, randomized 1:1. After both sequences, patients received maintenance nivolumab.

The assay was immunoSEQ multiplex PCR, and TCRdb's table has in-frame clones only and misses some. Here the sample spans 13,000 or so clones, approximately 52% being singletons. Treatment here: randomized to nivolumab then ipilimumab (arm A) or the reverse (arm B). Source: CD8+ T cells sorted from blood (inferred from file names), taken from a patient given nivolumab and ipilimumab in sequence. The receptor's source is a human donor with melanoma. This chain links TRBV19 with TRBJ2-7; D is possibly TRBD2 (6 bases). The CDR3 DNA follows: TGTGCCAGTAGCTTGACTGGGGGGTCCTACGAGCAGTACTTC. Its protein product is CASSLTGGSYEQYF.